The T cell receptor (beta chain) described here comes from a study of T-cell reconstitution after alpha-beta-depleted transplantation in children. This CDR3 region has 13 residues. In germline, CDR1 is SQVTM, CDR2 ANQGSEA. The V end was cut by 0 bases, the J end by 5 bases, with 10 bases between. Broader study findings: Expanded graft clones, several hundred of them, were reportedly the source of alpha-beta T cells about two months after transplant. After one year, T-cell counts and TCRbeta diversity mostly came from new T cells.

It was with unique molecular identifiers that the TCRbeta library was prepared. TCRdb reprocessed the PCR reads with MiXCR, giving one entry per CDR3 protein. Of around 490,000 distinct CDR3 sequences in the sample, roughly an eighth were seen once. A remark on this clonotype: Its antigen remains unidentified.

Sequencing used PBMCs, mostly from graft donor cells, obtained 180 days after TCRalphabeta/CD19-depleted stem cell transplant. The V gene is TRBV29-1, the J gene TRBJ1-2; no clear D gene. The TCR was taken from a female patient between 2 and 10 years old who had a stem cell transplant for aplastic anemia, so the T cells may come from the graft donor. CDR3 nucleotide sequence: TGCAGCGTTGAAGATCCCTACTGGTATGGCTACACCTTC. Residues: CSVEDPYWYGYTF.